The TCR beta chain under discussion was sequenced for a study of technical replicates of blood from four donors. Here immunoSEQ multiplex PCR was the method, and the copy in TCRdb shows in-frame clones only, minus some. The data show over 55,000 clones, around 91% seen once. Only one count was recorded for this clone. V dropped 2 bases and J dropped 5 bases, with 10 bases sitting between them. The germline V gene encodes CDR1 SGHNT and CDR2 YYREEE (reference sequence). This CDR3 spans 13 amino acids. The chain is built from TRBV5-4 and TRBJ2-5; maybe TRBD2 (6 bases). Sequences were obtained from PBMCs. This TCR came from a human donor in good health. Some clones in this sample may be carry-over from other donors' samples. The CDR3 DNA reads as TGTGCCAGCAGCTTCGACAGCGGGGAGACCCAGTACTTC. It encodes CASSFDSGETQYF.